This T cell receptor (beta chain) was captured by sequencing in a study of beta chain features in type 1 diabetes. Since all of the isolated RNA was reverse transcribed, expressed TCRB transcripts were what got sequenced. Roughly 3.6 million reads on average were seen across naive, central memory and regulatory T cell samples. Assay: immunoSEQ multiplex PCR; the TCRdb copy retains only in-frame clones and omits some. The sample consists of about 180,000 clones, around an eighth of them appearing once. From germline, CDR1 is SGHAT and CDR2 FQNNGV. The length of the CDR3 is 14 residues. Trimming took 0 bases from V and 0 from J, leaving 6 bases between them. Comments on this clone: The antigen is not known.

Study-level findings and limits: In the patient group, naive, central memory and Treg TCRB repertoires seemed more alike than in the healthy donor group. Reduced insertions and increased deletions marked VDJ junctions in type 1 diabetes patients.

The source is a woman under 30 in good health. This chain uses TRBV11-2 with TRBJ2-7; TRBD1 might be the D (5 bases). Sequenced: central memory CD4+ T cells from blood. The CDR3 DNA sequence: TGTGCCAGCAGCTTAGACCAGGGCTCCTACGAGCAGTACTTC. Encoded protein: CASSLDQGSYEQYF.